This T cell receptor (beta chain) was captured by sequencing in a study of CD8+ T cells in alopecia areata. Looked up from germline, CDR1 is SEHNR and CDR2 is FQNEAQ (reference sequence). Trimming left V 5 bases short and J 4 bases short, with 21 bases between. This CDR3 comprises 17 residues. Reverse transcribed after extraction, RNA yielded cDNA as the sequencing template. Assay: immunoSEQ multiplex PCR; the TCRdb copy retains only in-frame clones and omits some. The sample lists 95,000 to 110,000 clones, over 80% occurring once. General study findings and limits: Resident alphabeta T cells of normal skin are also sequenced in scalp samples. Tofacitinib significantly lowered scalp clonality and expanded CD8+ clones among the top 100. There were many expanded lesional clones persisting in scalp and blood during tofacitinib.

Treatment defined: oral pan-JAK inhibitor, 5-10 mg twice daily. Sorted out of PBMCs were CD4+ T cells and CD8+ T cells. As regards this clone: No antigen is known for it.

This chain joins TRBV7-9 and TRBJ1-5; D might be TRBD1 (5 bases). The clonotype comes from a human donor with alopecia areata. The sample in question was CD8+ T cells sorted from blood, obtained at week 24, from a patient treated with tofacitinib. The CDR3 protein is CASSRNLGTGRNQPQHF. The CDR3 DNA is TGTGCCAGCAGCCGTAACCTCGGGACGGGACGAAATCAGCCCCAGCATTTT.